These 15 T cell receptor beta chains originate from one sample sequenced in a study of T cell clonotyping in hematopoietic cell transplantation. The sample's time point: recipient sample about 28 days before transplant, after cytoreduction. Sequencing was performed with immunoSEQ multiplex PCR; in TCRdb, only in-frame clones are kept and a portion is missing. The table records roughly 9,300 clones, roughly 87% of them present only once. The input for sequencing was peripheral blood mononuclear cells, taken before stem cell transplant. These TCRs come from a woman aged 50 to 65 with chronic myeloid leukemia. Some clones in this sample may be carry-over from other donors' samples.

This rearrangement joins TRBV4-3 to TRBJ2-7; TRBD2 might be the D (6 bases). This CDR3 region has 13 residues. The V gene's germline CDR1 is LGHNA and CDR2 YSLEER. V was pared by 0 bases and J by 6 bases, with 9 bases between. The CDR3 nucleotides are TGCGCCAGCAGCCAAGATCGGGGGACCGAGCAGTACTTC. This gives the protein CASSQDRGTEQYF.

The chain employs TRBV6-5 and TRBJ1-1; D ambiguous. Deletions cut 6 bases from V and 6 bases from J, with 8 bases between. Germline-derived CDR1 and CDR2 are MNHEY and SVGAGI. The CDR3 runs to 11 residues. In nucleotides, the CDR3 is TGTGCCAGCAGCCGGGGATCTGAAGCTTTCTTT. It codes for CASSRGSEAFF.

V and J are TRBV2 and TRBJ2-7; 10 positions match TRBD1. Unmatched junction bases numbered 1, after V lost 7 bases and J lost 1 base. This CDR3 contains 13 residues. Germline V lookup: CDR1 SNHLY, CDR2 FYNNEI. In nucleotides, the CDR3 is TGTGCCAGCACGGGACAGGGGTCCTACGAGCAGTACTTC. This codes for CASTGQGSYEQYF.

The gene calls are TRBV28 and TRBJ2-5; 12 bases match TRBD2. After removal of 4 bases from V and 6 bases from J, the junction contained 9 bases not matched to a gene. Germline assignment: CDR1 MDHEN and CDR2 SYDVKM. This CDR3 comprises 16 residues. This CDR3 reads CASSSIGLAGTKTQYF. DNA of the CDR3: TGTGCCAGCAGTTCGATAGGACTAGCGGGAACTAAGACCCAGTACTTC. Based on the CDR3 plus reference TRBV28 and TRBJ2-5, the full variable domain is DVKVTQSSRYLVKRTGEKVFLECVQDMDHENMFWYRQDPGLGLRLIYFSYDVKMKEKGDIPEGYSVSREKKERFSLILESASTNQTSMYLCASSSIGLAGTKTQYFGPGTRLLVL.

The chain recombines TRBV10-1 with TRBJ2-1; unclear D gene. V was pared by 5 bases and J by 0 bases, with 11 bases between. Germline V gene lookup returns CDR1 WNHNN and CDR2 SYGVQD (reference sequence). The CDR3 consists of 15 residues. The CDR3: CASSFDSSSYNEQFF. The CDR3 region has the DNA TGCGCCAGCAGTTTTGATTCGAGCTCCTACAATGAGCAGTTCTTC.

The CDR3 coding sequence is TGTGCCAGCAGGGGGTGGCAAGAGACCCAGTACTTC. This translates into CASRGWQETQYF. This chain joins TRBV7-6 and TRBJ2-5; D is uncertain. The length of the CDR3 is 12 residues. Trimming took 6 bases from V and 2 from J, leaving 7 bases between them. CDR1 is SGHVS and CDR2 is FNYEAQ in the germline V gene.

This clone was observed a few times. The J gene is TRBJ2-2, the V gene TRBV21-1; the table's D call of TRBD2 was not tested on the DNA. TRBV21-1 is given as a pseudogene. This CDR3 spans 14 amino acids. The CDR3 DNA follows: TGTGCCAGATGGACTAGCGGGAGAATCGGGGAGCTGTTTTTT. It translates to CARWTSGRIGELFF.

The J gene is TRBJ2-2, the V gene TRBV30; 11 bases are shared with TRBD1. The CDR3 sequence is 14 residues long. From germline, CDR1 is GTSNPN and CDR2 SVGIG (reference sequence). J lost 6 bases, V lost 5 bases, and 5 bases had no gene match. CDR3 in amino acids: CAWGTGQGAGELFF. The DNA for the CDR3 is TGTGCCTGGGGGACGGGACAGGGGGCCGGGGAGCTGTTTTTT.

The V call is TRBV28, the J call TRBJ2-2; 10 positions agree with TRBD2. Germline V gene data show CDR1 as MDHEN and CDR2 as SYDVKM. Unmatched junction bases numbered 2, after V lost 4 bases and J lost 3 bases. The CDR3 is made up of 15 amino acids. The CDR3 sequence: CASSYSGRYTGELFF. The CDR3 nucleotides are TGTGCCAGCAGTTATAGCGGGAGGTACACCGGGGAGCTGTTTTTT.

V is TRBV19 and J is TRBJ1-5; D uncertain. Per the germline V gene, CDR1 is LNHDA and CDR2 is SQIVND (reference sequence). With 4 bases removed from V and 7 bases from J, the gap between germline ends came to 17 bases. This CDR3 spans 15 amino acids. The CDR3 nucleotides read TGTGCCAGTAGTACCGGGCCACGGCCAGGACAGCCCCAGCATTTT. Encoded protein: CASSTGPRPGQPQHF.

V and J are TRBV2 and TRBJ2-5; possible D gene TRBD2, 6 bases. The CDR3 covers 14 residues. Germline lookup yields CDR1 SNHLY and CDR2 FYNNEI. Between the trimmed V and J ends, which lost 2 bases and 1 base, there was a span of 8 bases. The chain's CDR3 is CASSEPGGQETQYF. In nucleotides, the CDR3 is TGTGCCAGCAGTGAACCCGGGGGCCAAGAGACCCAGTACTTC.

This clone was seen a single time. The chain is built from TRBV19 and TRBJ2-7; D remains ambiguous. Germline loops: CDR1 LNHDA, CDR2 SQIVND (reference sequence). V was trimmed by 0 bases and J by 1 base, leaving 7 bases between them. This CDR3 contains 14 residues. Here the CDR3 reads CASSIDAVSYEQYF. CDR3 nucleotide sequence: TGTGCCAGTAGTATAGATGCTGTATCCTACGAGCAGTACTTC.

The chain recombines TRBV7-9 with TRBJ2-7; 9 bases agree with TRBD1. The CDR3 sequence is 16 residues long. After removal of 4 bases from V and 4 bases from J, the junction contained 11 bases not matched to a gene. The germline gives CDR1 SEHNR, CDR2 FQNEAQ (reference sequence). The CDR3 loop is CASSSMGTGKSYEQYF. The CDR3, as DNA: TGTGCCAGCAGCTCAATGGGGACAGGGAAATCGTACGAGCAGTACTTC.

The chain is built from TRBV19 and TRBJ2-1; TRBD1 matches 10 bases. Germline-derived CDR1 and CDR2 are LNHDA and SQIVND (reference sequence). The CDR3 extends over 14 amino acids. With V trimmed by 6 bases and J by 4 bases, 3 bases remained unmatched. The CDR3 region is CASSPGQGYNEQFF. CDR3 in DNA: TGTGCCAGTAGCCCGGGACAGGGGTACAATGAGCAGTTCTTC. The full variable domain, completed using reference TRBV19 and TRBJ2-1, is DGGITQSPKYLFRKEGQNVTLSCEQNLNHDAMYWYRQDPGQGLRLIYYSQIVNDFQKGDIAEGYSVSREKKESFPLTVTSAQKNPTAFYLCASSPGQGYNEQFFGPGTRLTVL.

The chain uses TRBV30 and TRBJ2-5; perhaps D is TRBD1 or TRBD2 (5 bases each). CDR3 length: 14 amino acids. Trimming left V 2 bases short and J 4 bases short, with 14 bases between. Per the germline V gene, CDR1 is GTSNPN and CDR2 is SVGIG (reference sequence). CDR3 protein: CAWSISGGGETQYF. CDR3 nucleotide sequence: TGTGCCTGGAGTATAAGTGGGGGTGGAGAGACCCAGTACTTC.